This record concerns one TCR beta chain sequence. Other nucleotide sequences from this sample produce the same CDR3. These data originate in a study of Ad26.COV2.S vaccination and SARS-CoV-2 variants. Study-wide context: Into the muscle, Ad26.COV2.S was dosed once or twice, 56 days apart.

The length of the CDR3 is 15 residues. V shed 0 bases, J shed 2 bases, and the junction held 1 base outside the gene matches. The V gene's germline CDR1 is MNHNS and CDR2 SASEGT. Treatment denoted: about 20 received Ad26.COV2.S at low or high dose, single or two shots; 5 received placebo; per-sample allocation not given. Specimens were obtained on day 63 following the first vaccine or placebo injection. Some clones are missing from TCRdb's copy, which holds only in-frame ones; the method was immunoSEQ multiplex PCR. This sample has more than 300,000 clones, with around 89% found just once. This material consisted of peripheral blood, taken in a trial of Ad26.COV2.S vaccine versus placebo. The V and J genes are TRBV6-1 and TRBJ1-5; 7 nucleotides agree with TRBD1. The receptor was derived from a person between 18 and 60 years old who received the Ad26.COV2.S COVID-19 vaccine or a placebo. The CDR3 nucleotides read TGTGCCAGCAGTGAAGCCGGGACAGGCAATCAGCCCCAGCATTTT. Translating gives CASSEAGTGNQPQHF.